The clone carrying this T cell receptor beta chain has just a few counts. Its cognate antigen is unknown. Using immunoSEQ multiplex PCR, the repertoire was profiled, and TCRdb retains in-frame clones only, with some absent. This sample yields under 150,000 clones, of which 70% to 90% are seen a single time; approximately 8% belongs to the top ten. This record belongs to a study of identifying expanded T cells in peripheral blood. Notes on the study in general: Clone count variance between roughly 2-week samples rose with total template count.

The sequence was obtained from a person aged 18 to 75 in good health. Source material: blood.

CDR3 region: CAWSVGTLPWNEQFF. In nucleotides, the CDR3 is TGTGCCTGGAGTGTCGGGACACTTCCCTGGAATGAGCAGTTCTTC. J is TRBJ2-1 and V is TRBV30; D may be TRBD1 (6 bases). Looked up from germline, CDR1 is GTSNPN and CDR2 is SVGIG (reference sequence). This CDR3 has 15 amino acids. V lost 0 bases and J lost 7, with 16 bases in between.